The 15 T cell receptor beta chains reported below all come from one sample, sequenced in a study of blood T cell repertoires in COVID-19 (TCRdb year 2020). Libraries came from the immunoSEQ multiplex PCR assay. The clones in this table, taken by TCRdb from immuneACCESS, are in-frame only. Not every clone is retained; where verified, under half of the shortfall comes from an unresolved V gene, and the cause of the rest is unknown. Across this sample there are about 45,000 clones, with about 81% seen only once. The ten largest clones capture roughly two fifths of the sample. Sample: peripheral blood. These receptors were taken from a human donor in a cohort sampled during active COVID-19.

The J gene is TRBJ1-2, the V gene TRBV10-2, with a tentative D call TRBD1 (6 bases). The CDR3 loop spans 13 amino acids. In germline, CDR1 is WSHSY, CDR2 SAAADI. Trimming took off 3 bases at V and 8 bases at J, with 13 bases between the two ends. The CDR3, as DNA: TGCGCCAGCAGTGACGGACAGCCAGTAGGCTACACCTTC. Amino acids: CASSDGQPVGYTF.

CDR3 coding DNA: TGTGCCAGCAGCTTGGGCCCGGGGGAAACGAGAAACTATGGCTACACCTTC. It specifies CASSLGPGETRNYGYTF. This chain links TRBV5-4 with TRBJ1-2; TRBD1 is a possible D gene (5 bases). V lost 0 bases and J 2 bases, leaving 17 bases between the germline ends. Per germline, CDR1 SGHNT and CDR2 YYREEE (reference sequence). The CDR3 contains 17 residues.

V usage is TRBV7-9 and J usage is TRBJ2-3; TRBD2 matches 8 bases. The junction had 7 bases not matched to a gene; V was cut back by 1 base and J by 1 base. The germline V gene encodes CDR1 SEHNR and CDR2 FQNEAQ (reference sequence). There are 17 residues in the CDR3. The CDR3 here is CASSLERAGGGTDTQYF. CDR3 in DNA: TGTGCCAGCAGCTTAGAAAGGGCGGGGGGCGGCACAGATACGCAGTATTTT.

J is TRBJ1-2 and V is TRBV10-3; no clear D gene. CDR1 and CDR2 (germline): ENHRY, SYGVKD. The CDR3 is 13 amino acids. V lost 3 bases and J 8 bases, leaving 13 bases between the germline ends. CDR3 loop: CAISDGEGLGYTF. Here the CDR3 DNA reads TGTGCCATCAGTGACGGAGAGGGCCTCGGCTACACCTTC.

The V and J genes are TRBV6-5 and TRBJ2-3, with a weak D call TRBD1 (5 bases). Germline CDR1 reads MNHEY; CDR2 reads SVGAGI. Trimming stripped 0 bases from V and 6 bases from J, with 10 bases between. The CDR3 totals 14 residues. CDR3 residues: CASSYSGRVDTQYF. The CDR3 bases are TGTGCCAGCAGTTACTCGGGCAGGGTTGATACGCAGTATTTT.

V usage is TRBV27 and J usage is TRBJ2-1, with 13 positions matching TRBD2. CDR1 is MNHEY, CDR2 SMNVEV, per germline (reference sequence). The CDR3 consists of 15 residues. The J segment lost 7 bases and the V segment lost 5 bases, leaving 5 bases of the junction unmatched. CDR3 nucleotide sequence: TGTGCCAGCAGTCCGACTAGCGGGGGGATTAATGAGCAGTTCTTC. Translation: CASSPTSGGINEQFF.

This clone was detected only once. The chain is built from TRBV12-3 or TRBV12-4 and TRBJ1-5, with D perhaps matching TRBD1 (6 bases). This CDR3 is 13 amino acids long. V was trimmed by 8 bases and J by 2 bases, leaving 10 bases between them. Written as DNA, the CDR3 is TGTGCCAGCGATTACAGGGGCAATCAGCCCCAGCATTTT. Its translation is CASDYRGNQPQHF.

The CDR3: CASSLPPGGSSYNEQFF. For the CDR3, the DNA is TGTGCCAGCAGTTTGCCCCCGGGCGGGTCGTCCTACAATGAGCAGTTCTTC. The V call is TRBV28, the J call TRBJ2-1; tentative D call: TRBD2 (5 bases). There are 17 residues in the CDR3. V was pared by 3 bases and J by 1 base, with 16 bases between. Germline V lookup: CDR1 MDHEN, CDR2 SYDVKM.

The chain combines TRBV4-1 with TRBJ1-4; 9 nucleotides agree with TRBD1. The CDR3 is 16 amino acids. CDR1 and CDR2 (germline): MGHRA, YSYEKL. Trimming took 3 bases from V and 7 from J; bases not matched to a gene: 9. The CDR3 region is CASSQSGQGLGEKLFF. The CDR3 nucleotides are TGCGCCAGCAGCCAGTCGGGACAGGGCCTTGGTGAAAAACTGTTTTTT.

DNA of the CDR3: TGTGCCAGCAGGAGGGTCGACTATGGCTACACCTTC. Its translation: CASRRVDYGYTF. The chain combines TRBV6-5 with TRBJ1-2, with unresolved D. V lost 6 bases to trimming and J lost 3 bases, with 8 bases between them. The CDR3 runs 12 residues. Germline CDR1 is MNHEY and CDR2 is SVGAGI.

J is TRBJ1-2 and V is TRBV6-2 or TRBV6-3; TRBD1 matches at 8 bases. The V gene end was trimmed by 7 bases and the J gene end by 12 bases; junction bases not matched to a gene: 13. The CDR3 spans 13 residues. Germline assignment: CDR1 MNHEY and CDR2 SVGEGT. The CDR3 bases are TGTGCCAGCACCCCGTTCCGGAACAGGGGGAACACCTTC. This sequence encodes CASTPFRNRGNTF.

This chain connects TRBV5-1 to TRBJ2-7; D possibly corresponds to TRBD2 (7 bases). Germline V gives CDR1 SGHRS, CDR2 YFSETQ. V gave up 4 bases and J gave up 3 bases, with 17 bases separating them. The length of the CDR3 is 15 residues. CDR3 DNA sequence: TGCGCCAGCAGCCCTGGACTCGGGGGGCTCTACGAGCAGTACGTC. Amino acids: CASSPGLGGLYEQYV.

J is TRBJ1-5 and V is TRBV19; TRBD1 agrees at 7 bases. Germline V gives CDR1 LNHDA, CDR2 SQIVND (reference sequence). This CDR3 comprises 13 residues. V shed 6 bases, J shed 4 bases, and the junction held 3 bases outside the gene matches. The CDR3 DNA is TGTGCCAGTAGCTTACAGGGGAATCAGCCCCAGCATTTT. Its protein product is CASSLQGNQPQHF.

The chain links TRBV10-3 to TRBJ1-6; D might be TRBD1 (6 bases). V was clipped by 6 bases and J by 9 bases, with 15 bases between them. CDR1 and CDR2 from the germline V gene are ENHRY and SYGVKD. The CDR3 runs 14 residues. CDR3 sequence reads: CAIRQGEVGSPLHF. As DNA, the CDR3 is TGTGCCATCAGACAGGGAGAGGTGGGTTCACCCCTCCACTTT.

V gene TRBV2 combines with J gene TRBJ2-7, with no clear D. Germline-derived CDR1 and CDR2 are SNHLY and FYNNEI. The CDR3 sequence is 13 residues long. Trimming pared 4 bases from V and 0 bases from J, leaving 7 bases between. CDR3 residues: CASSGHDSYEQYV. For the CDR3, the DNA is TGTGCCAGCAGTGGACACGACTCCTACGAGCAGTACGTC.